A single sample gave rise to the 22 T cell receptor beta chains below, sequenced in a study of blood T cell repertoires in COVID-19. TCRdb's table, derived via immunoSEQ multiplex PCR, lists solely in-frame clones and lacks some. Among roughly 500,000 clones listed, 89% were seen once. The sample comprised peripheral blood. The receptors were sampled from a man younger than 35 with COVID-19, enrolled during active disease.

This clone was seen a few times. CDR3: CASSLWTGRDNEQFF. The CDR3 DNA reads as TGTGCCAGCAGCTTATGGACCGGGAGGGACAATGAGCAGTTCTTC. This rearrangement joins TRBV7-9 to TRBJ2-1; 8 bases map to TRBD2. This CDR3 is 15 amino acids long. Trimming took 2 bases from V and 5 from J; bases not matched to a gene: 5. Germline V gene sequence: CDR1 SEHNR, CDR2 FQNEAQ (reference sequence).

This rearrangement joins TRBV9 to TRBJ2-6; no firm D call. Germline lookup yields CDR1 SGDLS and CDR2 YYNGEE. CDR3 size: 13 residues. V gave up 4 bases and J gave up 1 base, with 3 bases separating them. CDR3 region: CASSSSGANVLTF. The CDR3 nucleotides are TGTGCCAGCAGCTCATCTGGGGCCAACGTCCTGACTTTC.

The CDR3 bases are TGCAGCGGGAGACTAGCGGGAGTTAGGAATGAGCAGTTCTTC. Amino acids: CSGRLAGVRNEQFF. This sequence joins TRBV29-1 and TRBJ2-1, with TRBD2 matching 12 bases. Germline CDR1 is SQVTM and CDR2 is ANQGSEA. V gave up 7 bases and J gave up 7 bases; unmatched junction bases: 8. The CDR3 is 14 amino acids.

The chain employs TRBV4-1 and TRBJ1-2; tentative D call: TRBD1 (6 bases). The length of the CDR3 is 14 residues. CDR1 is MGHRA, CDR2 YSYEKL, per germline. The germline V and J ends were trimmed by 4 bases and 7 bases, with 16 bases remaining between them. DNA for the CDR3: TGCGCCAGCAGCCTCCAGGGGTCTGGAGCTGGCTACACCTTC. Its protein is CASSLQGSGAGYTF.

The V gene is TRBV7-9, the J gene TRBJ1-5; 9 bases align to TRBD1. Losses at the gene ends were 11 bases for V and 6 bases for J; bases not matched to a gene: 14. CDR3 size: 15 residues. Per the germline V gene, CDR1 is SEHNR and CDR2 is FQNEAQ (reference sequence). In nucleotides, the CDR3 is TGTGCCGTACAGGGGGCGCCTTCCGTGGGTCAGCCCCAGCATTTT. It yields the protein CAVQGAPSVGQPQHF.

The V call is TRBV12-5, the J call TRBJ2-7; TRBD2 agrees at 9 bases. CDR1 and CDR2 from the germline V gene are LGHNT and FRNRAP. V lost 0 bases and J lost 5; bases outside the gene matches: 8. The CDR3 contains 16 residues. The CDR3 loop reads CASGLVLSGGPDEQYF. CDR3 DNA sequence: TGTGCTAGTGGTTTGGTATTAAGCGGGGGGCCCGACGAGCAGTACTTC. Drawing the rest from reference TRBV12-5 and TRBJ2-7, the complete variable domain is DARVTQTPRHKVTEMGQEVTMRCQPILGHNTVFWYRQTMMQGLELLAYFRNRAPLDDSGMPKDRFSAEMPDATLATLKIQPSEPRDSAVYFCASGLVLSGGPDEQYFGPGTRLTVT.

The chain has TRBV6-1 and TRBJ1-5; 7 bases align to TRBD1. The CDR3 sequence is 14 residues long. After removal of 3 bases from V and 3 bases from J, the junction contained 2 bases not matched to a gene. Germline assignment: CDR1 MNHNS and CDR2 SASEGT. The CDR3, as DNA: TGTGCCAGCAGTGAGGGACAGAACAATCAGCCCCAGCATTTT. Protein: CASSEGQNNQPQHF.

The chain uses TRBV7-8 and TRBJ1-5, with D perhaps TRBD1 (6 bases). The V gene lost 8 bases and the J gene lost 0 bases, with 11 bases spanning the gap. The CDR3 is 14 amino acids. CDR1 is SGHVS, CDR2 FQNEAQ, per germline. CDR3 DNA: TGTGCCAGCCACGAGGGACATAGCAATCAGCCCCAGCATTTT. It codes for CASHEGHSNQPQHF.

The J gene is TRBJ2-1, the V gene TRBV28, with D possibly TRBD2 on 5 matching bases. The V gene's germline CDR1 is MDHEN and CDR2 SYDVKM. The CDR3 is 15 residues long. Trimming took 5 bases from V and 0 from J, leaving 11 bases between them. The CDR3 spells CASSPGMSSYNEQFF. DNA for the CDR3: TGTGCCAGCAGTCCCGGGATGAGCTCCTACAATGAGCAGTTCTTC.

V gene TRBV15 combines with J gene TRBJ2-7; 7 bases are shared with TRBD2. CDR3 size: 16 residues. CDR1 is LNHNV and CDR2 is YYDKDF in the germline V gene (reference sequence). The junction had 8 bases not matched to a gene; V was cut back by 3 bases and J by 0 bases. The CDR3 DNA follows: TGTGCCACCAGCAGTTGGGAGGGAGGGCACTCCTACGAGCAGTACTTC. It translates to CATSSWEGGHSYEQYF.

The table lists this clone with a few counts. The V gene is TRBV7-9, the J gene TRBJ1-1; 9 nucleotides line up with TRBD1. With 4 bases clipped from V and 1 base from J, the junction kept 10 bases outside the gene matches. CDR3 length: 17 residues. The germline V gene encodes CDR1 SEHNR and CDR2 FQNEAQ (reference sequence). The CDR3 sequence: CASSSPRPGQGNTEAFF. The DNA of the CDR3 is TGTGCCAGCAGCTCCCCACGTCCGGGACAGGGGAACACTGAAGCTTTCTTT.

This chain uses TRBV12-3 or TRBV12-4 with TRBJ2-1; 7 bases line up with TRBD2. Losses at the gene ends were 5 bases for V and 7 bases for J; bases not matched to a gene: 5. CDR3 length equals 13 residues. The DNA for the CDR3 is TGTGCCAGCAGTGAAGTGGGGGGGAATGAGCAGTTCTTC. Its protein product is CASSEVGGNEQFF.

The chain joins TRBV28 to TRBJ2-3, with 8 positions matching TRBD2. Per the germline V gene, CDR1 is MDHEN and CDR2 is SYDVKM. Trimming cost V 2 bases and J 5 bases; bases outside gene matches: 12. This CDR3 has 17 residues. The CDR3 sequence is CASSLPNGGALGDTQYF. In nucleotides, the CDR3 is TGTGCCAGCAGTTTACCTAACGGGGGGGCCCTGGGAGATACGCAGTATTTT.

The CDR3 nucleotides read TGTGCCACCAGCGTAGGACTAGTTGGAAACACCATATATTTT. It is translated as CATSVGLVGNTIYF. The chain has TRBV15 and TRBJ1-3; D call uncertain. Germline V gives CDR1 LNHNV, CDR2 YYDKDF (reference sequence). V was shortened by 5 bases and J by 3 bases, with 11 bases between the two germline ends. The CDR3 contains 14 residues.

The rearrangement joins TRBV18 to TRBJ1-2; TRBD1 might be the D (6 bases). Germline V gene sequence: CDR1 KGHSH, CDR2 LQKENI. Trimming shortened V by 3 bases and J by 4 bases, and 9 bases separated the two germline ends. The CDR3 runs to 13 residues. The DNA of the CDR3 is TGTGCCAGCTCACCGGACAGCGGCTATGGCTACACCTTC. Translated, it gives CASSPDSGYGYTF.

This clone was seen only once. The chain carries TRBV5-1 and TRBJ2-1; 9 nucleotides align to TRBD2. Unmatched junction bases numbered 12, after V lost 5 bases and J lost 3 bases. The CDR3 length is 17 residues. The germline gives CDR1 SGHRS, CDR2 YFSETQ. CDR3 region: CASSNLGLAGYYNEQFF. CDR3 in DNA: TGCGCCAGCAGTAATCTGGGGCTAGCGGGATACTACAATGAGCAGTTCTTC.

The V gene is TRBV24-1, the J gene TRBJ2-2, with D possibly TRBD2 on 5 matching bases. The CDR3 is made up of 17 amino acids. V lost 3 bases, J lost 2 bases, and 15 bases lay in between. Germline CDR1 reads KGHDR; CDR2 reads SFDVKD. CDR3 DNA: TGTGCCACCAGTGATAACGTTGGACTGGACAACACCGGGGAGCTGTTTTTT. Its translation is CATSDNVGLDNTGELFF.

On this clone itself: At the DNA level, this CDR3 is encoded by other sequences in the same sample as well. The gene calls are TRBV2 and TRBJ1-6; D perhaps matches TRBD1 (5 bases). CDR1 is SNHLY, CDR2 FYNNEI, per germline. CDR3 length: 13 residues. The CDR3 here is CAGRSSYNSPLHF. In DNA, the CDR3 is TGTGCGGGGCGGAGCTCCTATAATTCACCCCTCCACTTT.

The rearrangement uses TRBV10-2 and TRBJ2-3; 7 bases agree with TRBD2. CDR1 is WSHSY and CDR2 is SAAADI in the germline V gene. V was clipped by 4 bases and J by 5 bases; unmatched bases: 6. This CDR3 contains 14 residues. DNA of the CDR3: TGCGCCAGCAGTGGGGCGGGAGCAAGAGATACGCAGTATTTT. This gives the protein CASSGAGARDTQYF.

V and J are TRBV30 and TRBJ2-4; 7 nucleotides agree with TRBD1. The CDR3 sequence is 13 residues long. Germline loops: CDR1 GTSNPN, CDR2 SVGIG (reference sequence). The V segment lost 2 bases and the J segment 6 bases; nucleotides outside the gene matches: 4. This chain's CDR3 is CAWSIQGINIQYF. Here the CDR3 DNA reads TGTGCCTGGAGTATACAGGGGATAAACATTCAGTACTTC. Complete variable domain (other parts from reference TRBV30 and TRBJ2-4): SQTIHQWPATLVQPVGSPLSLECTVEGTSNPNLYWYRQAAGRGLQLLFYSVGIGQISSEVPQNLSASRPQDRQFILSSKKLLLSDSGFYLCAWSIQGINIQYFGAGTRLSVL.

The chain carries TRBV7-9 and TRBJ2-2, with TRBD2 identical over 11 bases. This CDR3 comprises 17 residues. Per germline, CDR1 SEHNR and CDR2 FQNEAQ (reference sequence). J was trimmed by 5 bases and V by 5 bases; bases with no gene match: 10. The DNA of the CDR3 is TGTGCCAGCAGCGGGGGGACTAGCGGAAGGATTACCGGGGAGCTGTTTTTT. Translation: CASSGGTSGRITGELFF.

The V and J genes are TRBV19 and TRBJ1-1, with 9 positions matching TRBD1. This CDR3 contains 15 residues. Germline V gene lookup returns CDR1 LNHDA and CDR2 SQIVND (reference sequence). V gave up 2 bases and J gave up 5 bases; unmatched junction bases: 6. The CDR3 DNA is TGTGCCAGTAGTATAACGGACAGGGGCTTGACTGAAGCTTTCTTT. This sequence encodes CASSITDRGLTEAFF.